A single sample is the source of the 18 T cell receptor beta chains below, sequenced in a study of CXCR3-negative and CXCR3-positive naive CD8 T cells. Libraries were UMI-labeled 5' RACE TRB cDNA. TCRdb reprocessed the 5' RACE reads; each CDR3 protein has one entry and no DNA is given. The table counts over 35,000 distinct CDR3 sequences; roughly 14% lies in the top ten. Sequences were obtained from memory CD8+ T cells from blood. All receptors derive from a human donor in good health. Some clones in this sample may be carry-over from other donors' samples.

V gene TRBV20-1 combines with J gene TRBJ1-2; TCRdb reports TRBD1, a call that lacks DNA to check it against. The CDR3 contains 15 residues. CDR1 DFQATT and CDR2 SNEGSKA come from the germline V gene (reference sequence). CDR3 protein: CSARPTGGGPYGYTF.

The CDR3 loop is CASSLTGSSYEQYF. The chain has TRBV28 and TRBJ2-7; TCRdb gives TRBD1 as the D gene, but with no DNA this cannot be confirmed. This CDR3 is 14 amino acids long. Germline loops: CDR1 MDHEN, CDR2 SYDVKM.

The chain uses TRBV29-1 and TRBJ1-2; TCRdb outputs TRBD1, but without DNA this stays unchecked. Germline V gene sequence: CDR1 SQVTM, CDR2 ANQGSEA. The CDR3 sequence is 16 residues long. The chain's CDR3 is CSVATGTPRDGGGYTF.

This chain connects TRBV28 to TRBJ2-1; TCRdb outputs TRBD1, but without DNA this stays unchecked. Germline lookup yields CDR1 MDHEN and CDR2 SYDVKM. The CDR3 spans 16 residues. The CDR3 reads CASSPRGGSSYSEQFF.

The V gene is TRBV28, the J gene TRBJ2-5. Germline V gene data show CDR1 as MDHEN and CDR2 as SYDVKM. The CDR3 is 13 amino acids. The CDR3 is CASSFDHPETQYF.

The V gene is TRBV7-9, the J gene TRBJ2-1; lacking DNA, the TRBD1 call made by TCRdb goes unchecked. CDR1 is SEHNR and CDR2 is FQNEAQ in the germline V gene (reference sequence). This CDR3 is 15 amino acids long. The CDR3 sequence is CASSHHLQGNNEQFF.

This sequence joins TRBV28 and TRBJ1-1; TCRdb lists TRBD1, though no DNA is available to test this call. The germline gives CDR1 MDHEN, CDR2 SYDVKM. The CDR3 consists of 14 residues. The CDR3 reads CASSSVGGETEAFF. Together with reference TRBV28 and TRBJ1-1, the CDR3 gives the full variable domain: DVKVTQSSRYLVKRTGEKVFLECVQDMDHENMFWYRQDPGLGLRLIYFSYDVKMKEKGDIPEGYSVSREKKERFSLILESASTNQTSMYLCASSSVGGETEAFFGQGTRLTVV.

The V call is TRBV6-1, the J call TRBJ2-4. The germline CDR1 and CDR2 sequences are MNHNS and SASEGT. The length of the CDR3 is 14 residues. The CDR3 sequence is CASSETLAKNIQYF.

The genes are TRBV4-3 and TRBJ2-2; TCRdb picks TRBD2, but there is no DNA to check that call. CDR3 length: 18 residues. CDR1 and CDR2 from the germline V gene are LGHNA and YSLEER. CDR3 protein: CASSQDLRSSGFGGELFF.

The chain links TRBV11-3 to TRBJ2-2; TCRdb calls TRBD1, which cannot be checked without DNA. Germline values: CDR1 SGHNT, CDR2 YENEEA. This CDR3 has 14 residues. CDR3 sequence reads: CASSPPTFTGELFF.

The chain carries TRBV3-1 and TRBJ2-1; TCRdb's assignment of TRBD1 cannot be checked, as there is no DNA. Germline CDR1 and CDR2: LGHDT and YNNKEL (reference sequence). This CDR3 is built from 15 residues. The CDR3 here is CASSQGQPLLNEQFF.

The chain carries TRBV28 and TRBJ2-7; TCRdb outputs TRBD1, but without DNA this stays unchecked. The CDR3 covers 12 residues. The V gene's germline CDR1 is MDHEN and CDR2 SYDVKM. Here the CDR3 reads CASSDDSYEQYF.

This chain joins TRBV5-1 and TRBJ2-7. Germline lookup yields CDR1 SGHRS and CDR2 YFSETQ. The CDR3 runs 16 residues. The CDR3 spells CASSWTSGDPPYEQYF. The full variable domain, in which reference TRBV5-1 and TRBJ2-7 provide the parts outside the CDR3, is KAGVTQTPRYLIKTRGQQVTLSCSPISGHRSVSWYQQTPGQGLQFLFEYFSETQRNKGNFPGRFSGRQFSNSRSEMNVSTLELGDSALYLCASSWTSGDPPYEQYFGPGTRLTVT.

The chain recombines TRBV20-1 with TRBJ2-7; TCRdb lists TRBD1, though no DNA is available to test this call. This CDR3 contains 12 residues. Per germline, CDR1 DFQATT and CDR2 SNEGSKA (reference sequence). The CDR3 loop reads CSARSVRHEQYF.

The rearrangement links TRBV14 to TRBJ2-2; the TCRdb call, TRBD1, lacks DNA for checking. Germline assignment: CDR1 SGHDN and CDR2 FVKESK. This CDR3 contains 18 residues. CDR3 protein: CASSQRPGQGAQVGELFF. The complete variable domain, with remaining parts taken from reference TRBV14 and TRBJ2-2, reads EAGVTQFPSHSVIEKGQTVTLRCDPISGHDNLYWYRRVMGKEIKFLLHFVKESKQDESGMPNNRFLAERTGGTYSTLKVQPAELEDSGVYFCASSQRPGQGAQVGELFFGEGSRLTVL.

The CDR3 loop reads CASSQPGTGTEAFF. The chain employs TRBV4-1 and TRBJ1-1; TCRdb outputs TRBD1, but without DNA this stays unchecked. CDR3 length: 14 amino acids. Germline lookup yields CDR1 MGHRA and CDR2 YSYEKL.

The rearrangement joins TRBV5-1 to TRBJ2-5; the TCRdb call, TRBD1, lacks DNA for checking. CDR1 SGHRS and CDR2 YFSETQ come from the germline V gene. The CDR3 totals 14 residues. This CDR3 reads CASSLGQLQETQYF.

V and J are TRBV6-5 and TRBJ1-5. Germline CDR1 is MNHEY and CDR2 is SVGAGI. This CDR3 region has 15 residues. This chain's CDR3 is CASSPAGESNQPQHF.